The clone carrying this T cell receptor beta chain came up many times. As yet, its antigen is unknown. J lost 1 base, V lost 5 bases, and 11 bases had no gene match. The V gene's germline CDR1 is MDHEN and CDR2 SYDVKM. This CDR3 is 17 amino acids long. This sample was included in a study of metastatic and nonmetastatic thyroid tumors. Looking at the study overall: Across blood and tumor or nodule tissue, repertoires from malignant and benign thyroid patients were compared with one another. General observations from the study: Significantly higher TCR beta diversity was reportedly seen in malignant thyroid tumors than benign nodules, in blood and tumor.

TCRdb re-called the PCR reads with MiXCR. The sample holds about 7,400 clones, approximately 30% seen once. Among the patients, none had received any treatment before thyroid surgery. This receptor was obtained from a male donor with papillary thyroid cancer or a benign thyroid nodule (not recorded which). Some clones in this sample may be carry-over from other donors' samples. Sequencing input: adjacent normal tissue. V and J are TRBV28 and TRBJ2-1; 7 bases match TRBD1. CDR3 DNA sequence: TGTGCCAGCAGTCCTTTCCTGGGGACAGCGTCCTACAATGAGCAGTTCTTC. As protein: CASSPFLGTASYNEQFF.